The 19 T cell receptor beta chains below all came from one sample that was sequenced in a study of HIV-infected patients and healthy controls. Reverse transcription used 500 to 550 ng RNA and constant-region primers for alpha and beta. Using multiplexing indices, alpha and beta chain libraries were generated apart by chain-specific third strand synthesis. TCRdb recomputed calls from the 5' RACE reads with MiXCR, one row per CDR3 protein. This table has about 18,000 distinct CDR3 sequences, roughly a tenth appearing once. The repertoire came from unfractionated whole blood and reflected all unsorted peripheral T cells. The sample was blood. These receptors all stem from an adult in good health.

This clonotype was recorded at least ten times. The chain links TRBV5-4 to TRBJ2-3; 12 bases agree with TRBD2. CDR1 is SGHNT and CDR2 is YYREEE in the germline V gene (reference sequence). The CDR3 length is 16 residues. After removal of 1 base from V and 4 bases from J, the junction contained 4 bases not matched to a gene. The CDR3 DNA reads TGTGCCAGCAGCTTGAGGGCTAGCGGGAGGGCAGATACGCAGTATTTT. Translation gives CASSLRASGRADTQYF.

This clonotype was recorded many times. The chain recombines TRBV28 with TRBJ1-3, with D possibly TRBD1 on 5 matching bases. This CDR3 has 13 residues. V lost 7 bases, J lost 8 bases, and 15 bases lay in between. CDR1 is MDHEN, CDR2 SYDVKM, per germline. The CDR3 is CASTLGREHTIYF. In nucleotides, the CDR3 is TGTGCCAGCACCCTTGGCAGGGAGCACACCATATATTTT.

By frequency in the sample, this clonotype is medium-sized. V is TRBV4-3 and J is TRBJ2-3, with D maybe TRBD2 (5 bases). This CDR3 is 15 amino acids long. V was pared by 0 bases and J by 2 bases, with 9 bases between. Germline loops: CDR1 LGHNA, CDR2 YSLEER. CDR3 amino acids: CASSQERAPTDTQYF. The CDR3 DNA reads TGCGCCAGCAGCCAAGAGAGGGCCCCCACAGATACGCAGTATTTT.

The V gene is TRBV4-2, the J gene TRBJ2-5, with 7 bases lining up with TRBD2. Germline-derived CDR1 and CDR2 are LGHNA and YNFKEQ. V lost 2 bases and J lost 1; bases outside the gene matches: 10. The CDR3 sequence is 17 residues long. The CDR3 reads CASSQNPTLAAQETQYF. The CDR3 DNA sequence: TGTGCCAGCAGCCAAAACCCTACCCTAGCGGCCCAAGAGACCCAGTACTTC.

This clonotype was recorded many times. V is TRBV2 and J is TRBJ2-5; no firm D call. The CDR3 runs to 12 residues. The germline CDR1 and CDR2 sequences are SNHLY and FYNNEI. V was cut by 3 bases and J by 1 base, with 3 bases left in between. DNA for the CDR3: TGTGCCAGCAGTGACGTCCAAGAGACCCAGTACTTC. Protein sequence: CASSDVQETQYF.

By share, this clonotype ranks as medium-sized. The chain carries TRBV28 and TRBJ2-5, with 10 bases lining up with TRBD2. The germline V gene has CDR1 MDHEN and CDR2 SYDVKM. The CDR3 sequence is 15 residues long. V was clipped by 2 bases and J by 4 bases; unmatched bases: 4. The CDR3 nucleotides are TGTGCCAGCAGTTTAGTACTAGCGGGATTAGAGACCCAGTACTTC. Its translation is CASSLVLAGLETQYF.

This clonotype was counted at least ten times. The rearrangement uses TRBV5-1 and TRBJ2-5, with D unresolved. CDR3 length: 14 residues. V lost 0 bases, J lost 0 bases, and 6 bases lay in between. The germline V gene encodes CDR1 SGHRS and CDR2 YFSETQ. In nucleotides, the CDR3 is TGCGCCAGCAGCTTGGCCGTCTACCAAGAGACCCAGTACTTC. Amino acids: CASSLAVYQETQYF.

Relative to its sample, this clonotype is medium-sized. The chain couples TRBV27 to TRBJ2-5, with 8 bases that match TRBD2. J gave up 2 bases and V 7 bases, and 3 bases lay outside the gene matches. CDR3 length: 13 residues. The germline CDR1 and CDR2 sequences are MNHEY and SMNVEV (reference sequence). The CDR3 loop is CASIPSGQETQYF. The CDR3 DNA is TGTGCCAGCATTCCTAGCGGGCAAGAGACCCAGTACTTC.

This clonotype was found many times. The rearrangement links TRBV6-5 to TRBJ1-3; D remains unclear. The CDR3 length is 15 residues. V lost 0 bases and J 0 bases, leaving 6 bases between the germline ends. Germline lookup yields CDR1 MNHEY and CDR2 SVGAGI. In nucleotides, the CDR3 is TGTGCCAGCAGTTACTCGATGCCCTCTGGAAACACCATATATTTT. Translated, it gives CASSYSMPSGNTIYF.

This clonotype was found many times. J is TRBJ2-6 and V is TRBV28; D ambiguous. Germline-derived CDR1 and CDR2 are MDHEN and SYDVKM. The CDR3 extends over 15 amino acids. Trimming stripped 1 base from V and 4 bases from J, with 8 bases between. CDR3 sequence: CASSLFAAGANVLTF. The CDR3 coding sequence is TGTGCCAGCAGTTTATTCGCAGCGGGGGCCAACGTCCTGACTTTC.

This clonotype has at least ten counts. The V gene is TRBV12-3 or TRBV12-4, the J gene TRBJ2-4; possible D gene TRBD2, 5 bases. V was pared by 4 bases and J by 1 base, with 8 bases between. The CDR3 sequence is 14 residues long. The CDR3 is CASSSLGAKNIQYF. In DNA form, the CDR3 reads TGTGCCAGCAGTTCACTAGGGGCCAAAAACATTCAGTACTTC.

This clonotype was picked up many times. V gene TRBV6-6 combines with J gene TRBJ2-2; the D is unclear. Per germline, CDR1 MNHNY and CDR2 SVGAGI (reference sequence). The V gene lost 0 bases and the J gene lost 5 bases, with 4 bases spanning the gap. The CDR3 has 13 amino acids. The CDR3 DNA is TGTGCCAGCAGTTACTCGGGGACCGGGGAGCTGTTTTTT. It specifies CASSYSGTGELFF.

By sample fraction, this clonotype is medium-sized (0.01 to 0.1%). V and J are TRBV10-1 and TRBJ2-2, with D tentatively TRBD1 or TRBD2 (5 bases each). V was shortened by 0 bases and J by 5 bases, with 10 bases between the two germline ends. The germline V gene has CDR1 WNHNN and CDR2 SYGVQD (reference sequence). The CDR3 sequence is 15 residues long. In DNA, the CDR3 is TGCGCCAGCAGTGAGTCTCCTGAGGGGACCGGGGAGCTGTTTTTT. Its translation: CASSESPEGTGELFF.

At least ten counts were recorded for this clonotype. The chain uses TRBV12-3 or TRBV12-4 and TRBJ2-5; TRBD2 matches at 12 bases. The CDR3 is made up of 14 amino acids. After removal of 6 bases from V and 4 bases from J, the junction contained 3 bases not matched to a gene. The CDR3 region is CASRMTSGRETQYF. CDR3 DNA: TGTGCCAGCAGAATGACTAGCGGGAGAGAGACCCAGTACTTC.

V gene TRBV5-1 combines with J gene TRBJ2-2; D remains ambiguous. From germline, CDR1 is SGHRS and CDR2 YFSETQ. V was trimmed by 3 bases and J by 6 bases, leaving 12 bases between them. This CDR3 is built from 14 residues. The CDR3 is CASSSRSPPGELFF. The CDR3 region has the DNA TGCGCCAGCAGCTCCCGTTCCCCACCCGGGGAGCTGTTTTTT.

This clonotype was seen at least ten times. V gene TRBV12-3 or TRBV12-4 combines with J gene TRBJ2-3; D remains ambiguous. Trimming took off 7 bases at V and 0 bases at J, with 8 bases between the two ends. The CDR3 runs to 13 residues. DNA for the CDR3: TGTGCCAGCACCCCAGACAGCACAGATACGCAGTATTTT. Its translation is CASTPDSTDTQYF.

The chain employs TRBV20-1 and TRBJ1-4; maybe TRBD1 (5 bases). The CDR3 runs to 15 residues. Between the trimmed V and J ends, which lost 2 bases and 2 bases, there was a span of 12 bases. Germline V CDR1 and CDR2: DFQATT, SNEGSKA (reference sequence). In DNA form, the CDR3 reads TGCAGTGCTAGACCCCAGAGGGACACTAATGAAAAACTGTTTTTT. Amino acids: CSARPQRDTNEKLFF.

This clonotype was seen many times. The chain employs TRBV7-9 and TRBJ1-1; perhaps TRBD1 as D (5 bases). Germline CDR1 reads SEHNR; CDR2 reads FQNEAQ (reference sequence). V dropped 3 bases and J dropped 6 bases, with 17 bases sitting between them. The CDR3 contains 15 residues. The CDR3 DNA is TGTGCCAGCAGCTTTTTGGGGAGGACAAGCCCTGAAGCTTTCTTT. Its protein product is CASSFLGRTSPEAFF.

This clonotype was seen ten or more times. The DNA for the CDR3 is TGCAGTGCTGCGGGAGAAGGGACCGGGGAGCTGTTTTTT. Translated, it gives CSAAGEGTGELFF. The gene calls are TRBV20-1 and TRBJ2-2, with TRBD2 identical over 7 bases. V gave up 5 bases and J gave up 5 bases; unmatched junction bases: 5. The germline CDR1 and CDR2 sequences are DFQATT and SNEGSKA (reference sequence). This CDR3 is 13 amino acids long.